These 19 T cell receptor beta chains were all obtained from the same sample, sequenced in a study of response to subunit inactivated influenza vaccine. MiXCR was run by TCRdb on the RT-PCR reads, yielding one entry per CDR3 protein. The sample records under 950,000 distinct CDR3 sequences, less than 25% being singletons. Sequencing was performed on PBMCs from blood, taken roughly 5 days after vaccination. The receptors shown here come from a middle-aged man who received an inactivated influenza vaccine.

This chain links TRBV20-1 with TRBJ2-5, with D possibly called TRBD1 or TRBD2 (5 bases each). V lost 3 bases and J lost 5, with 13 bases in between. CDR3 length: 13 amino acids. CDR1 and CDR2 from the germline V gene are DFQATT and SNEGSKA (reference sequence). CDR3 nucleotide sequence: TGCAGTGCTAGTCGCTCGGGACGGGAGACCCAGTACTTC. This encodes CSASRSGRETQYF.

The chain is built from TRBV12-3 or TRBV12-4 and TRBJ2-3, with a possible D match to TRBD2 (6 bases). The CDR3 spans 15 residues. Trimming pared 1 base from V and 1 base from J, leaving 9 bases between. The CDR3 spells CASSLGDSGTDTQYF. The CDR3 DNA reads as TGTGCCAGCAGTTTAGGGGACTCAGGCACAGATACGCAGTATTTT.

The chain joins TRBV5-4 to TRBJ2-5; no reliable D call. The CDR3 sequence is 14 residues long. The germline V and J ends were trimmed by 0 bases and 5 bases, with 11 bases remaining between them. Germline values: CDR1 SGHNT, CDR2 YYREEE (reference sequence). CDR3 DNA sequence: TGTGCCAGCAGCTTGGAAAGGATACGGGAGACCCAGTACTTC. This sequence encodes CASSLERIRETQYF.

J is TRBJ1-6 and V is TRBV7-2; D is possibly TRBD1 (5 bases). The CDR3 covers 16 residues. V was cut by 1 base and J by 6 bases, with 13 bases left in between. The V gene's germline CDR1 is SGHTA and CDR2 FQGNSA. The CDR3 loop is CASSLELTALNSPLHF. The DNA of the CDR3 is TGTGCCAGCAGCTTAGAGCTGACAGCACTTAATTCACCCCTCCACTTT.

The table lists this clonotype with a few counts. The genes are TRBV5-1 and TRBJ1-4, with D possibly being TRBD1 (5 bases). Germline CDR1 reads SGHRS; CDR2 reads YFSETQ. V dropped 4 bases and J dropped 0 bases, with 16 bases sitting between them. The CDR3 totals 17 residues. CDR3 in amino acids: CASSPEGQGATNEKLFF. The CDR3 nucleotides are TGCGCCAGCAGCCCCGAGGGGCAGGGAGCAACTAATGAAAAACTGTTTTTT.

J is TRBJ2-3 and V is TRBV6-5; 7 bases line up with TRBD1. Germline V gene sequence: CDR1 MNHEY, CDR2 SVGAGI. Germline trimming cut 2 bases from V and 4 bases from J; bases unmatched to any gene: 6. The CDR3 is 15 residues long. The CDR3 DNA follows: TGTGCCAGCAGTTACGGGGGACAGTCCGCAGATACGCAGTATTTT. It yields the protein CASSYGGQSADTQYF.

The CDR3 loop is CASSQEASYDEQYF. CDR3 coding DNA: TGCGCCAGCAGCCAAGAGGCCTCGTACGACGAGCAGTACTTC. The J gene is TRBJ2-7, the V gene TRBV4-3; the D is unclear. The CDR3 covers 14 residues. With 0 bases removed from V and 5 bases from J, the gap between germline ends came to 11 bases. From germline, CDR1 is LGHNA and CDR2 YSLEER.

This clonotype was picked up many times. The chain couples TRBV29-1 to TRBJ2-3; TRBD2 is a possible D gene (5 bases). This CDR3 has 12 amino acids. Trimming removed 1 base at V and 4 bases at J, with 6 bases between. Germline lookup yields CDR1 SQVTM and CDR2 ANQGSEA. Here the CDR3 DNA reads TGCAGCGTTGAAGGAGGGTCAGATACGCAGTATTTT. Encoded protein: CSVEGGSDTQYF.

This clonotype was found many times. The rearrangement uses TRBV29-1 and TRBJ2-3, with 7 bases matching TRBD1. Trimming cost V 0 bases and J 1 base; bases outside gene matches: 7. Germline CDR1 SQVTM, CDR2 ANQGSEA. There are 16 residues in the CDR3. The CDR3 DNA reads TGCAGCGTTGAAGAACTGACAGGGTTGGGCACAGATACGCAGTATTTT. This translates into CSVEELTGLGTDTQYF.

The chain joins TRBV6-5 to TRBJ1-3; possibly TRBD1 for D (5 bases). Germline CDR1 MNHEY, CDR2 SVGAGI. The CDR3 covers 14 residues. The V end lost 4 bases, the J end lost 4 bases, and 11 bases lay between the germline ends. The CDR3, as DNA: TGTGCCAGCAGTTCCGGGGCTATCGGAAACACCATATATTTT. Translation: CASSSGAIGNTIYF.

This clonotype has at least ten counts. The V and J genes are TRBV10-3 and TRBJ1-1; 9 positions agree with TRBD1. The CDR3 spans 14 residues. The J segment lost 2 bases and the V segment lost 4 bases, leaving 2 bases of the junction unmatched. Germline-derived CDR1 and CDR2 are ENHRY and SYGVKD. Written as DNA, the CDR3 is TGTGCCATCAGTGGGGGACAGGGCAACACTGAAGCTTTCTTT. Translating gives CAISGGQGNTEAFF.

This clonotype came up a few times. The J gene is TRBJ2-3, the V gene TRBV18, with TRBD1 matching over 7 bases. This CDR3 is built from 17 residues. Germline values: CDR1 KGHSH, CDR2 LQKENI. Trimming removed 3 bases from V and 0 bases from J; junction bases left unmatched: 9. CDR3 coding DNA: TGTGCCAGCTCACCCTGGGACAGAGTAAAAAGCACAGATACGCAGTATTTT. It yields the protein CASSPWDRVKSTDTQYF.

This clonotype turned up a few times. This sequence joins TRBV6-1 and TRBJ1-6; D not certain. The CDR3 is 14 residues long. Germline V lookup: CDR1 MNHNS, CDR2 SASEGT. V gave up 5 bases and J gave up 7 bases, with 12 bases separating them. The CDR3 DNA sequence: TGTGCCAGCAGTACGGGTGGGTTCAATTCACCCCTCCACTTT. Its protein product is CASSTGGFNSPLHF.

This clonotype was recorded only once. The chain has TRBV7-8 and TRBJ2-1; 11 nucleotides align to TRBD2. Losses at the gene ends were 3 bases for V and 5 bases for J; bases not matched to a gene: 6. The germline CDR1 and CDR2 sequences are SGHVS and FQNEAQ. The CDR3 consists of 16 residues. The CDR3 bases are TGTGCCAGCAGCTTCCCTCTAGCGGGGGGTAACAATGAGCAGTTCTTC. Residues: CASSFPLAGGNNEQFF.

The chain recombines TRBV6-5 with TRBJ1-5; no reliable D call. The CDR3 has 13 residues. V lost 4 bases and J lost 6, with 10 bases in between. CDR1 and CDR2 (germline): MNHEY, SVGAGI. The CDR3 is CASSLITGQPQHF. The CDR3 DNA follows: TGTGCCAGCAGTTTGATCACGGGTCAGCCCCAGCATTTT.

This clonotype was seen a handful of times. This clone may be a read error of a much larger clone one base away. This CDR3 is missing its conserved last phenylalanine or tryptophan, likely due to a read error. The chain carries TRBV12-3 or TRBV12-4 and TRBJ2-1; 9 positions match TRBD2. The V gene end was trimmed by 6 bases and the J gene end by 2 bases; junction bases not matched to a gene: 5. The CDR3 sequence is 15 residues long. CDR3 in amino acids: CASRPLAGPYNEQFY. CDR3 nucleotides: TGTGCCAGCAGACCCCTAGCGGGGCCCTACAATGAGCAGTTCTAC.

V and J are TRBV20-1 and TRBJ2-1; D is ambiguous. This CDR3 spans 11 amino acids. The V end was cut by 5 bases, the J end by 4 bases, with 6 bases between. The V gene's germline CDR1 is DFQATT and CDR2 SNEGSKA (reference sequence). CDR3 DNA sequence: TGCAGTGCTGACCTTTACAATGAGCAGTTCTTC. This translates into CSADLYNEQFF.

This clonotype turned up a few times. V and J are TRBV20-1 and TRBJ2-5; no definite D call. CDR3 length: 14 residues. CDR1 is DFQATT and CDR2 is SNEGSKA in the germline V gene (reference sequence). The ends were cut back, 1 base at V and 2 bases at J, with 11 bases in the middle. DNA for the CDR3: TGCAGTGCTAGAGTTCCCCAGGTACAAGAGACCCAGTACTTC. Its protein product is CSARVPQVQETQYF.

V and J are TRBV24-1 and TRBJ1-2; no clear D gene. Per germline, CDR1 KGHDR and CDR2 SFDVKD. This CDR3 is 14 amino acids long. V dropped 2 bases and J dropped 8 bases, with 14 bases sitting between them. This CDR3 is CATSDSLKTEGYTF. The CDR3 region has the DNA TGTGCCACCAGTGATTCCCTAAAAACGGAGGGCTACACCTTC.